This passage covers 21 T cell receptor beta chains from one sample sequenced in a study of cytomegalovirus exposure and HLA in healthy donors. TCRdb keeps only in-frame clones here, not all; method: immunoSEQ multiplex PCR. The table lists some 200,000 clones, 80% to 85% of them singletons. The sample consisted of PBMCs. All receptors come from a woman aged 18-35 years in good health and CMV-seropositive.

The rearrangement links TRBV25-1 to TRBJ1-2; a possible D gene is TRBD1 (5 bases). V lost 1 base and J 4 bases, leaving 10 bases between the germline ends. CDR1 MGHDK and CDR2 SYGVNS come from the germline V gene. The CDR3 runs to 14 residues. The CDR3 DNA follows: TGTGCCAGCAGTGAATCTGGCAGGGCCTATGGCTACACCTTC. Translation: CASSESGRAYGYTF.

J is TRBJ2-5 and V is TRBV7-3, with D possibly matching TRBD2 (5 bases). V lost 8 bases to trimming and J lost 4 bases, with 20 bases between them. Germline V gene lookup returns CDR1 SGHTA and CDR2 FQGTGA. This CDR3 is built from 15 residues. CDR3 bases: TGTGCCAGCCCCAGTTCAGGCAAGAGCGGAGAGACCCAGTACTTC. It is translated as CASPSSGKSGETQYF.

V and J are TRBV19 and TRBJ2-4, with D unresolved. The CDR3 covers 13 residues. CDR1 and CDR2 (germline): LNHDA, SQIVND (reference sequence). The V and J ends lost 3 bases and 8 bases respectively, with 11 bases between them. The CDR3 reads CASSMMLQDIQYF. In DNA form, the CDR3 reads TGTGCCAGTAGTATGATGCTGCAGGACATTCAGTACTTC.

The chain couples TRBV7-6 to TRBJ2-5; 9 bases line up with TRBD2. This CDR3 comprises 16 residues. Per germline, CDR1 SGHVS and CDR2 FNYEAQ. V shed 5 bases, J shed 4 bases, and the junction held 11 bases outside the gene matches. Here the CDR3 reads CASSPAGAGGPETQYF. Written as DNA, the CDR3 is TGTGCCAGCAGCCCGGCTGGAGCGGGGGGACCAGAGACCCAGTACTTC.

The V call is TRBV11-3, the J call TRBJ1-1; TRBD1 matches at 8 bases. The CDR3 sequence is 13 residues long. V was pared by 6 bases and J by 6 bases, with 6 bases of the junction left unmatched. Germline CDR1 SGHNT, CDR2 YENEEA. The CDR3 bases are TGTGCCAGCAGGCCACAGGGGGTCTCTGAAGCTTTCTTT. Translated, it gives CASRPQGVSEAFF.

This chain connects TRBV7-2 to TRBJ2-5; D remains ambiguous. V lost 3 bases to trimming and J lost 7 bases, with 9 bases between them. The length of the CDR3 is 12 residues. The germline CDR1 and CDR2 sequences are SGHTA and FQGNSA. CDR3 residues: CASSFNLGTQYF. CDR3 DNA: TGTGCCAGCAGCTTCAACCTCGGGACCCAGTACTTC.

The V and J genes are TRBV14 and TRBJ1-2; D unclear. Per the germline V gene, CDR1 is SGHDN and CDR2 is FVKESK. Trimming took off 4 bases at V and 7 bases at J, with 10 bases between the two ends. The CDR3 is 12 amino acids. CDR3 nucleotides: TGTGCCAGCAGCCGCGAGAGAGTTGGCTACACCTTC. Protein sequence: CASSRERVGYTF. Combining the CDR3 with reference TRBV14 and TRBJ1-2 gives the whole variable domain EAGVTQFPSHSVIEKGQTVTLRCDPISGHDNLYWYRRVMGKEIKFLLHFVKESKQDESGMPNNRFLAERTGGTYSTLKVQPAELEDSGVYFCASSRERVGYTFGSGTRLTVV.

This clone was seen a handful of times. The chain links TRBV7-7 to TRBJ1-2; tentative D call: TRBD1 (6 bases). Trimming stripped 1 base from V and 2 bases from J, with 20 bases between. The CDR3 loop spans 18 amino acids. Germline lookup yields CDR1 SSHAT and CDR2 FNYEAQ (reference sequence). The CDR3 region has the DNA TGTGCCAGCAGCTTAGAGGGACAATGGGGGACCACCAACTATGGCTACACCTTC. Translated, it gives CASSLEGQWGTTNYGYTF.

Written as DNA, the CDR3 is TGCGCCAGCAGTCAATCTCGGTGGCAGGGGGCTGGGTATTCACCCCTCCACTTT. Translating it yields CASSQSRWQGAGYSPLHF. J is TRBJ1-6 and V is TRBV23-1; 8 bases agree with TRBD1. TRBV23-1 is placed among ORFs of uncertain function. V lost 0 bases, J lost 8 bases, and 12 bases stayed unmatched. The CDR3 length is 18 residues.

V usage is TRBV4-1 and J usage is TRBJ2-7; 7 bases are shared with TRBD1. This CDR3 region has 15 residues. Germline CDR1 MGHRA, CDR2 YSYEKL. The V and J ends lost 2 bases and 2 bases, in that order; junction bases with no gene match: 6. The CDR3 DNA sequence: TGCGCCAGCAGCCAACAGACAGGGTATACCTACGAGCAGTACTTC. As protein: CASSQQTGYTYEQYF.

This clone was picked up one time. The chain couples TRBV7-2 to TRBJ2-3, with 11 bases aligning to TRBD2. V shed 5 bases and J 6 bases; nucleotides not matched to a gene: 4. This CDR3 contains 14 residues. CDR1 is SGHTA and CDR2 is FQGNSA in the germline V gene. The CDR3: CASSDSGGADTQYF. Here the CDR3 DNA reads TGTGCCAGCAGCGATAGCGGGGGGGCCGATACGCAGTATTTT. Supplemented by reference TRBV7-2 and TRBJ2-3, the full variable domain reads GAGVSQSPSNKVTEKGKDVELRCDPISGHTALYWYRQSLGQGLEFLIYFQGNSAPDKSGLPSDRFSAERTGGSVSTLTIQRTQQEDSAVYLCASSDSGGADTQYFGPGTRLTVL.

DNA for the CDR3: TGTGCCAGCAGTGAAGCGCTGACGGGGGGCCACTATGGCTACACCTTC. Amino acid sequence: CASSEALTGGHYGYTF. J is TRBJ1-2 and V is TRBV6-1; D is possibly TRBD1 (6 bases). CDR1 MNHNS and CDR2 SASEGT come from the germline V gene. V was trimmed by 0 bases and J by 3 bases, leaving 14 bases between them. The CDR3 spans 16 residues.

This clone was recorded only once. The chain recombines TRBV19 with TRBJ1-5, with D possibly being TRBD1 (5 bases). Germline V CDR1 and CDR2: LNHDA, SQIVND (reference sequence). The CDR3 is made up of 13 amino acids. With 5 bases removed from V and 6 bases from J, the gap between germline ends came to 11 bases. DNA of the CDR3: TGTGCCAGTAGTGCGGGGCGAGCTCAGCCCCAGCATTTT. Translating gives CASSAGRAQPQHF.

This chain joins TRBV7-2 and TRBJ2-7; D remains unclear. Per the germline V gene, CDR1 is SGHTA and CDR2 is FQGNSA. V was pared by 2 bases and J by 7 bases, with 9 bases between. The CDR3 spans 12 residues. The CDR3 reads CASSLTGGEQYF. The CDR3, as DNA: TGTGCCAGCAGCTTAACGGGTGGGGAGCAGTACTTC.

This CDR3 is CATPWTGGNTGELFF. In DNA, the CDR3 is TGTGCCACCCCCTGGACAGGAGGAAACACCGGGGAGCTGTTTTTT. This rearrangement joins TRBV19 to TRBJ2-2; TRBD1 agrees at 7 bases. The germline CDR1 and CDR2 sequences are LNHDA and SQIVND (reference sequence). CDR3 size: 15 residues. With V trimmed by 10 bases and J by 2 bases, 10 bases remained unmatched.

J is TRBJ2-1 and V is TRBV2; D might be TRBD2 (5 bases). Per the germline V gene, CDR1 is SNHLY and CDR2 is FYNNEI. The V end lost 3 bases, the J end lost 0 bases, and 9 bases lay between the germline ends. This CDR3 has 15 amino acids. The CDR3 is CASSERESSYNEQFF. As DNA, the CDR3 is TGTGCCAGCAGTGAGAGGGAGAGCTCCTACAATGAGCAGTTCTTC.

V usage is TRBV5-4 and J usage is TRBJ2-3; TRBD2 might be the D (5 bases). This CDR3 has 16 residues. CDR1 and CDR2 from the germline V gene are SGHNT and YYREEE (reference sequence). The ends were cut back, 0 bases at V and 0 bases at J, with 11 bases in the middle. In DNA form, the CDR3 reads TGTGCCAGCAGCTTGGAAGCTAGCCTTAGCACAGATACGCAGTATTTT. The encoded protein is CASSLEASLSTDTQYF.

The chain combines TRBV5-4 with TRBJ1-2, with 7 bases fitting TRBD1. CDR1 and CDR2 from the germline V gene are SGHNT and YYREEE (reference sequence). The CDR3 is 13 residues long. V shed 5 bases and J 5 bases; nucleotides not matched to a gene: 6. The CDR3 coding sequence is TGTGCCAGCAGGCCCGACAGGGAATATGGCTACACCTTC. Its translation is CASRPDREYGYTF.

This chain uses TRBV4-2 with TRBJ2-1; 10 nucleotides agree with TRBD2. CDR1 and CDR2 from the germline V gene are LGHNA and YNFKEQ. The CDR3 covers 17 residues. V was pared by 2 bases and J by 0 bases, with 4 bases of the junction left unmatched. This chain's CDR3 is CASSQTSGDSSYNEQFF. Here the CDR3 DNA reads TGTGCCAGCAGCCAAACTAGCGGGGACAGCTCCTACAATGAGCAGTTCTTC.

This chain connects TRBV2 to TRBJ1-2; 8 bases are shared with TRBD1. Germline values: CDR1 SNHLY, CDR2 FYNNEI. With 5 bases clipped from V and 8 bases from J, the junction kept 10 bases outside the gene matches. This CDR3 is built from 14 residues. The CDR3 DNA follows: TGTGCCAGCAGTAACATGCAGGGGGCGGAAGGCTACACCTTC. Its translation: CASSNMQGAEGYTF.

The rearrangement links TRBV21-1 to TRBJ1-3; the table's D call, TRBD1, has no DNA check behind it. TRBV21-1 is tagged as a pseudogene. The CDR3 runs to 17 residues. The CDR3 coding sequence is TGTGCCAGCAGAGAAAACCGGGACAGTTTAGCTGGAAACACCATATATTTT. Translating gives CASRENRDSLAGNTIYF.